A single sample is the source of the 32 T cell receptor beta chains below, sequenced in a study of T cell repertoires in cytomegalovirus infection. These receptors have no known antigen. MiXCR, applied by TCRdb to the reads, yields one record per CDR3 protein. The sample records some 940,000 distinct CDR3 sequences, less than 35% being singletons. The sample consisted of cultured CD8+ T cells from PBMCs, taken from culture after CMV antigen stimulation. The source of these receptors is a human donor in good health (CMV status not recorded). Some clones in this sample may be carry-over from other donors' samples.

The rearrangement uses TRBV27 and TRBJ1-6, with D unclear. Germline assignment: CDR1 MNHEY and CDR2 SMNVEV (reference sequence). The CDR3 spans 16 residues. Trimming shortened V by 1 base and J by 10 bases, and 17 bases separated the two germline ends. The CDR3 spells CASSLLGTMNGSPLHF. CDR3 DNA: TGTGCCAGCAGTTTATTGGGCACTATGAATGGGTCACCCCTCCACTTT.

This clonotype was observed a few times. V and J are TRBV5-6 and TRBJ2-7, with no clear D. CDR3 size: 14 residues. The germline V gene has CDR1 SGHDT and CDR2 YYEEEE. Between the trimmed V and J ends, which lost 2 bases and 5 bases, there was a span of 14 bases. The CDR3 loop is CASSFARLMDEQYV. The DNA of the CDR3 is TGTGCCAGCAGCTTTGCTAGGTTAATGGACGAGCAGTACGTC.

This chain uses TRBV20-1 with TRBJ2-5; weak D call: TRBD2 (6 bases). In germline, CDR1 is DFQATT, CDR2 SNEGSKA (reference sequence). This CDR3 comprises 17 residues. V was shortened by 1 base and J by 4 bases, with 22 bases between the two germline ends. Here the CDR3 DNA reads TGCAGTGCTAGAGGCGGGACCCTGGGGCCCAAAGGAGAGACCCAGTACTTC. Its protein is CSARGGTLGPKGETQYF.

A note on this clonotype: One end of the junction is discordant with germline, which a read error may explain. This chain links TRBV29-1 with TRBJ1-2; D may be TRBD1 (5 bases). The V gene's germline CDR1 is SQVTM and CDR2 ANQGSEA. The CDR3 totals 14 residues. CDR3 sequence: CSLGRESENCGYTF. The CDR3 nucleotides are TGCAGCCTTGGCAGGGAGTCTGAAAACTGTGGCTACACCTTC. Combining the CDR3 with reference TRBV29-1 and TRBJ1-2 gives the whole variable domain SAVISQKPSRDICQRGTSLTIQCQVDSQVTMMFWYRQQPGQSLTLIATANQGSEATYESGFVIDKFPISRPNLTFSTLTVSNMSPEDSSIYLCSLGRESENCGYTFGSGTRLTVV.

This sequence joins TRBV28 and TRBJ2-2; D is undetermined. The CDR3 loop spans 16 amino acids. Germline loops: CDR1 MDHEN, CDR2 SYDVKM. Trimming removed 3 bases at V and 2 bases at J, with 13 bases between. CDR3 amino acids: CASSLFEVPNTGELFF. The CDR3 DNA sequence: TGTGCCAGCAGTTTGTTCGAGGTCCCTAACACCGGGGAGCTGTTTTTT.

This clonotype has just a few counts. The CDR3 region is CASSLRTGVNQPQHF. For the CDR3, the DNA is TGTGCCAGCAGCTTAAGAACAGGGGTCAATCAGCCCCAGCATTTT. The chain joins TRBV7-6 to TRBJ1-5; 7 bases map to TRBD1. From germline, CDR1 is SGHVS and CDR2 FNYEAQ. The junction had 4 bases not matched to a gene; V was cut back by 2 bases and J by 3 bases. CDR3 size: 15 residues. Complete variable domain (other parts from reference TRBV7-6 and TRBJ1-5): GAGVSQSPRYKVTKRGQDVALRCDPISGHVSLYWYRQALGQGPEFLTYFNYEAQQDKSGLPNDRFSAERPEGSISTLTIQRTEQRDSAMYRCASSLRTGVNQPQHFGDGTRLSIL.

The genes are TRBV7-2 and TRBJ2-3; D call uncertain. Germline lookup yields CDR1 SGHTA and CDR2 FQGNSA. This CDR3 region has 12 residues. V lost 10 bases and J 4 bases, leaving 12 bases between the germline ends. The CDR3 reads CAILDRADTQYF. CDR3 nucleotide sequence: TGTGCCATCCTAGACCGGGCAGATACGCAGTATTTT.

V gene TRBV15 combines with J gene TRBJ2-5; possible D gene TRBD2, 6 bases. V shed 1 base and J shed 5 bases, with 20 bases lying between them. This CDR3 spans 17 amino acids. Germline loops: CDR1 LNHNV, CDR2 YYDKDF (reference sequence). The CDR3 reads CATSRGDGGLDSETQYF. The CDR3 DNA follows: TGTGCCACCAGCAGAGGTGATGGGGGGTTGGATTCGGAGACCCAGTACTTC.

The chain is built from TRBV9 and TRBJ2-3; 14 bases line up with TRBD2. Germline CDR1 is SGDLS and CDR2 is YYNGEE. The CDR3 sequence is 15 residues long. J gave up 8 bases and V 0 bases, and 2 bases lay outside the gene matches. CDR3: CASSVGGTSGGTQYF. The CDR3 DNA reads TGTGCCAGCAGCGTAGGAGGGACTAGCGGGGGTACGCAGTATTTT.

This clonotype has only a few counts. The genes are TRBV5-5 and TRBJ2-3; 7 bases agree with TRBD1. The CDR3 totals 15 residues. Germline values: CDR1 SGHKS, CDR2 YYEKEE (reference sequence). V lost 4 bases to trimming and J lost 2 bases; unmatched junction nucleotides: 7. In DNA, the CDR3 is TGTGCCAGCAGCCTACCGGGACAGTACACAGATACGCAGTATTTT. Its translation is CASSLPGQYTDTQYF. Based on the CDR3 plus reference TRBV5-5 and TRBJ2-3, the full variable domain is DAGVTQSPTHLIKTRGQQVTLRCSPISGHKSVSWYQQVLGQGPQFIFQYYEKEERGRGNFPDRFSARQFPNYSSELNVNALLLGDSALYLCASSLPGQYTDTQYFGPGTRLTVL.

This clonotype has just one count. This may be a read error, as it is one base from a much larger clone. The chain has TRBV7-8 and TRBJ1-3, with D unresolved. The germline V gene encodes CDR1 SGHVS and CDR2 FQNEAQ. The CDR3 contains 15 residues. The CDR3: CASSLDPTSGNTIFF. In nucleotides, the CDR3 is TGTGCCAGCAGCTTAGATCCAACCTCTGGAAACACCATATTTTTT. The full variable domain, completed using reference TRBV7-8 and TRBJ1-3, is GAGVSQSPRYKVAKRGQDVALRCDPISGHVSLFWYQQALGQGPEFLTYFQNEAQLDKSGLPSDRFFAERPEGSVSTLKIQRTQQEDSAVYLCASSLDPTSGNTIFFGEGSWLTVV.

This chain connects TRBV2 to TRBJ1-2; perhaps TRBD1 as D (6 bases). The V gene lost 5 bases and the J gene lost 4 bases, with 20 bases spanning the gap. CDR3 size: 16 residues. Germline CDR1 is SNHLY and CDR2 is FYNNEI. The CDR3 loop reads CASSSRGGQPRYGYTF. Written as DNA, the CDR3 is TGTGCCAGCAGTTCAAGAGGAGGACAGCCCCGCTATGGCTACACCTTC.

CDR3 protein: CASSQGLQVKEQFF. CDR3 coding DNA: TGCGCCAGCAGCCAAGGGCTCCAGGTTAAGGAGCAGTTCTTC. This sequence joins TRBV4-1 and TRBJ2-1, with no clear D. Trimming pared 1 base from V and 10 bases from J, leaving 14 bases between. CDR1 and CDR2 from the germline V gene are MGHRA and YSYEKL. The CDR3 has 14 residues.

This clonotype was seen at least ten times. The CDR3 reads CASFSDRSSYNEQFF. CDR3 nucleotides: TGTGCCAGCTTCTCCGACAGGAGCTCCTACAATGAGCAGTTCTTC. The chain couples TRBV12-3 or TRBV12-4 to TRBJ2-1; D is perhaps TRBD1 (6 bases). The CDR3 runs to 15 residues. V was trimmed by 8 bases and J by 0 bases, leaving 14 bases between them.

The genes are TRBV9 and TRBJ1-1; no firm D call. From germline, CDR1 is SGDLS and CDR2 YYNGEE. The CDR3 runs 13 residues. Deletions cut 1 base from V and 3 bases from J, with 7 bases between. CDR3 protein: CASSVFLDTEAFF. CDR3 nucleotide sequence: TGTGCCAGCAGCGTATTTCTGGACACTGAAGCTTTCTTT.

The rearrangement links TRBV24-1 to TRBJ2-3; D is unclear. Germline values: CDR1 KGHDR, CDR2 SFDVKD. Trimming removed 7 bases from V and 6 bases from J, with 10 bases in between. CDR3 size: 12 residues. Here the CDR3 DNA reads TGTGCCACCAGGGACGGTGGCGATACGCAGTATTTT. Its protein is CATRDGGDTQYF.

This clonotype was detected many times. This chain links TRBV9 with TRBJ2-1, with 11 bases matching TRBD1. Germline trimming cut 3 bases from V and 2 bases from J; bases unmatched to any gene: 4. The CDR3 has 16 amino acids. Germline V gene data show CDR1 as SGDLS and CDR2 as YYNGEE. CDR3 residues: CASSEDRGPAYNEQFF. In nucleotides, the CDR3 is TGTGCCAGCAGCGAGGACAGGGGGCCCGCCTACAATGAGCAGTTCTTC. The full variable domain, completed using reference TRBV9 and TRBJ2-1, is DSGVTQTPKHLITATGQRVTLRCSPRSGDLSVYWYQQSLDQGLQFLIQYYNGEERAKGNILERFSAQQFPDLHSELNLSSLELGDSALYFCASSEDRGPAYNEQFFGPGTRLTVL.

Only a few counts were recorded for this clonotype. This chain uses TRBV5-1 with TRBJ2-7; D is unresolved. Trimming stripped 4 bases from V and 4 bases from J, with 21 bases between. The germline gives CDR1 SGHRS, CDR2 YFSETQ. The CDR3 sequence is 16 residues long. The CDR3 reads CASSPHELADLYEQYF. CDR3 sequence (DNA): TGCGCCAGCAGCCCGCACGAACTCGCGGACCTTTACGAGCAGTACTTC.

This clonotype showed up just a few times. This chain connects TRBV5-6 to TRBJ1-1, with TRBD1 identical over 9 bases. The CDR3 runs 14 residues. Germline loops: CDR1 SGHDT, CDR2 YYEEEE. The junction had 7 bases not matched to a gene; V was cut back by 3 bases and J by 7 bases. The CDR3 spells CASSSRDRVNEAFF. In DNA, the CDR3 is TGTGCCAGCAGCTCCCGGGACAGGGTTAATGAAGCTTTCTTT. Using reference TRBV5-6 and TRBJ1-1 for the parts outside the CDR3, the full variable domain is DAGVTQSPTHLIKTRGQQVTLRCSPKSGHDTVSWYQQALGQGPQFIFQYYEEEERQRGNFPDRFSGHQFPNYSSELNVNALLLGDSALYLCASSSRDRVNEAFFGQGTRLTVV.

V gene TRBV6-8 combines with J gene TRBJ1-1; a possible D gene is TRBD1 (5 bases). V lost 5 bases, J lost 4 bases, and 14 bases lay in between. CDR3 size: 14 residues. The germline V gene encodes CDR1 MNHGY and CDR2 SAAAGT. The CDR3 is CASSDWGRATEAFF. The CDR3 DNA is TGTGCCAGCAGTGACTGGGGGAGAGCCACTGAAGCTTTCTTT.

Concerning this clonotype: Given a much more abundant clone one base away, this may be a read error. V is TRBV7-2 and J is TRBJ1-1; no clear D gene. The V gene's germline CDR1 is SGHTA and CDR2 FQGNSA. The CDR3 loop spans 15 amino acids. The CDR3, as DNA: TGTGCCAACAGCTCCCGACCGCGACGGAACGCTGAAGCTTTCTTT. Amino acid sequence: CANSSRPRRNAEAFF.

This clonotype showed up just a few times. The chain joins TRBV4-1 to TRBJ1-5, with 7 positions matching TRBD1. Germline V gene data show CDR1 as MGHRA and CDR2 as YSYEKL. The CDR3 totals 15 residues. The V and J ends lost 2 bases and 5 bases, in that order; junction bases with no gene match: 6. The CDR3 is CASSQKTGRHQPQHF. The CDR3 nucleotides are TGCGCCAGCAGCCAAAAGACAGGGCGGCATCAGCCCCAGCATTTT.

V is TRBV5-6 and J is TRBJ2-7, with D perhaps matching TRBD2 (6 bases). This CDR3 has 15 amino acids. The germline V gene has CDR1 SGHDT and CDR2 YYEEEE. The V end lost 4 bases, the J end lost 1 base, and 15 bases lay between the germline ends. CDR3 sequence: CASSPRPGESYEQYV. The CDR3 DNA follows: TGTGCCAGCAGCCCTCGCCCGGGGGAGTCCTACGAGCAGTACGTC.

This chain uses TRBV12-3 or TRBV12-4 with TRBJ2-3, with D hard to call. This CDR3 is built from 14 residues. The V gene lost 5 bases and the J gene lost 0 bases, with 9 bases spanning the gap. The CDR3: CASSNSVSTDTQYF. The CDR3 coding sequence is TGTGCCAGCAGTAACAGTGTAAGCACAGATACGCAGTATTTT.

The chain couples TRBV7-6 to TRBJ2-3; no definite D call. From germline, CDR1 is SGHVS and CDR2 FNYEAQ. V was shortened by 8 bases and J by 2 bases, with 17 bases between the two germline ends. This CDR3 is built from 15 residues. The CDR3 loop reads CASGPGSPVTDTQYF. The CDR3 coding sequence is TGTGCCAGCGGCCCAGGTTCTCCTGTCACAGATACGCAGTATTTT.

In this sample, this clonotype turned up once. The chain is built from TRBV5-1 and TRBJ2-2, with 7 bases lining up with TRBD1. Germline V gene sequence: CDR1 SGHRS, CDR2 YFSETQ. This CDR3 is 16 amino acids long. V dropped 0 bases and J dropped 6; count of bases not matched to a gene: 8. The CDR3 here is CASSLETGNSAGELFF. The CDR3 DNA sequence: TGCGCCAGCAGCTTGGAGACAGGGAATAGCGCCGGGGAGCTGTTTTTT.

This clonotype was counted a few times. This rearrangement joins TRBV12-3 or TRBV12-4 to TRBJ2-3; 8 bases agree with TRBD2. Trimming removed 1 base from V and 2 bases from J; junction bases left unmatched: 8. CDR3 size: 17 residues. This CDR3 is CASSLGLMTSDTDTQYF. CDR3 coding DNA: TGTGCCAGCAGTTTAGGGTTGATGACTAGCGACACAGATACGCAGTATTTT.

This clonotype was counted only a few times. The genes are TRBV28 and TRBJ2-7; maybe TRBD1 (7 bases). In germline, CDR1 is MDHEN, CDR2 SYDVKM. V gave up 6 bases and J gave up 12 bases, with 15 bases separating them. The CDR3 is 11 amino acids. The CDR3 nucleotides are TGTGCCAGCAGGAGGGGGCGGGACTGGTACGTC. This translates into CASRRGRDWYV.

This clonotype was seen only a few times. CDR3 DNA: TGTGCCAGCAGCCCTAGCGGGGCGCTTTCCTACGAGCAGTACTTC. Residues: CASSPSGALSYEQYF. The chain joins TRBV7-9 to TRBJ2-7, with TRBD2 matching over 9 bases. J gave up 1 base and V 5 bases, and 6 bases lay outside the gene matches. Germline V gene data show CDR1 as SEHNR and CDR2 as FQNEAQ (reference sequence). The CDR3 length is 15 residues.

This rearrangement joins TRBV19 to TRBJ1-2; no clear D. This CDR3 is built from 16 residues. V dropped 0 bases and J dropped 2 bases, with 13 bases sitting between them. In germline, CDR1 is LNHDA, CDR2 SQIVND (reference sequence). CDR3 coding DNA: TGTGCCAGTAGTATAGATTTGCGGCAGCCAAACTATGGCTACACCTTC. Translated: CASSIDLRQPNYGYTF. The entire variable domain, with the rest obtained from reference TRBV19 and TRBJ1-2, is as follows: DGGITQSPKYLFRKEGQNVTLSCEQNLNHDAMYWYRQDPGQGLRLIYYSQIVNDFQKGDIAEGYSVSREKKESFPLTVTSAQKNPTAFYLCASSIDLRQPNYGYTFGSGTRLTVV.

This clonotype was detected only a few times. The chain uses TRBV4-1 and TRBJ1-6, with D unclear. Trimming removed 2 bases at V and 7 bases at J, with 12 bases between. The CDR3 spans 15 residues. CDR1 is MGHRA, CDR2 YSYEKL, per germline. CDR3 nucleotides: TGCGCCAGCAGCCAAAGGGAAGCAGCGAATTCACCCCTCCACTTT. Its translation: CASSQREAANSPLHF.

This clonotype was found a few times. The J gene is TRBJ2-7, the V gene TRBV12-3 or TRBV12-4; possibly TRBD1 for D (5 bases). The CDR3 sequence is 14 residues long. The V gene lost 5 bases and the J gene lost 0 bases, with 11 bases spanning the gap. The CDR3 here is CASSPQGYSYEQYF. In DNA form, the CDR3 reads TGTGCCAGCAGTCCTCAGGGATACTCCTACGAGCAGTACTTC.